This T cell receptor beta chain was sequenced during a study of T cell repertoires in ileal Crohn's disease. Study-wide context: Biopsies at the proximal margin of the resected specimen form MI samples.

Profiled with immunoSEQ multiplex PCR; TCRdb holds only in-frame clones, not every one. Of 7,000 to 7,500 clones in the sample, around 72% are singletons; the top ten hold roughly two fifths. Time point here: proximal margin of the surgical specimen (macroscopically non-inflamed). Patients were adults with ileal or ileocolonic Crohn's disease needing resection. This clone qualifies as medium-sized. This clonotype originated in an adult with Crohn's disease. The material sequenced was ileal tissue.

CDR3 protein: CASSDPRFSNYGYTF. The CDR3 bases are TGTGCCAGCAGCGACCCCAGGTTTTCTAACTATGGCTACACCTTC. The chain recombines TRBV9 with TRBJ1-2; D not certain. Germline-derived CDR1 and CDR2 are SGDLS and YYNGEE. The CDR3 has 15 residues. V lost 3 bases to trimming and J lost 0 bases, with 12 bases between them.